These 30 T cell receptor beta chains share one sample of origin, sequenced in a study of breast tumors, draining lymph nodes, adjacent tissues. Axillary draining lymph nodes of breast cancer patients supplied the node samples. TCRdb reprocessed the multiplex PCR reads with MiXCR, giving one entry per CDR3 protein. The data hold over 150,000 distinct CDR3 sequences, with around 33% observed a single time. The specimen was axillary lymph node tissue. Receptors were obtained from a female donor with breast cancer. Some clones in this sample may be carry-over from other donors' samples.

This rearrangement joins TRBV2 to TRBJ2-3, with D tentatively TRBD1 or TRBD2 (6 bases each). The CDR3 spans 13 residues. Germline CDR1 and CDR2: SNHLY and FYNNEI. Trimming took 6 bases from V and 4 from J, leaving 11 bases between them. The CDR3 DNA follows: TGTGCCAGCAGCGGTCGGGGGCCAGATACGCAGTATTTT. It is translated as CASSGRGPDTQYF.

This clonotype has a handful of counts. This sequence joins TRBV6-2 or TRBV6-3 and TRBJ1-2; no reliable D call. This CDR3 spans 15 amino acids. Trimming removed 6 bases at V and 2 bases at J, with 16 bases between. Germline loops: CDR1 MNHEY, CDR2 SVGEGT. This CDR3 is CASSAIGVRNYGYTF. The CDR3 DNA reads as TGTGCCAGCAGCGCCATCGGGGTACGGAACTATGGCTACACCTTC.

Worth noting for this clonotype: One base away lies a much larger clone, so this may be a sequencing read error. The chain joins TRBV20-1 to TRBJ1-2, with unresolved D. This CDR3 is built from 13 residues. The V and J ends lost 4 bases and 10 bases respectively, with 19 bases between them. Germline CDR1 and CDR2: DFQATT and SNEGSKA (reference sequence). The CDR3 spells CSATPGWLLAYTF. Here the CDR3 DNA reads TGCAGTGCTACCCCTGGGTGGCTTCTAGCCTACACCTTC.

This sequence joins TRBV6-1 and TRBJ2-6, with 7 bases matching TRBD1. V lost 5 bases to trimming and J lost 0 bases; unmatched junction nucleotides: 7. The CDR3 covers 17 residues. Per the germline V gene, CDR1 is MNHNS and CDR2 is SASEGT. The DNA for the CDR3 is TGTGCCAGCAGTCATCCGGGACAGAACTCTGGGGCCAACGTCCTGACTTTC. Residues: CASSHPGQNSGANVLTF.

At least ten counts were recorded for this clonotype. The J gene is TRBJ2-3, the V gene TRBV9, with 8 bases that match TRBD2. Germline-derived CDR1 and CDR2 are SGDLS and YYNGEE. Losses at the gene ends were 4 bases for V and 4 bases for J; bases not matched to a gene: 8. The CDR3 extends over 15 amino acids. The CDR3 DNA reads TGTGCCAGCAGCCCGCGGACTAGCCGCGCAGATACGCAGTATTTT. It encodes CASSPRTSRADTQYF.

Points on this clonotype: Possible read error: a much larger clone is one base away. The gene calls are TRBV4-1 and TRBJ1-2; D is undetermined. The CDR3 covers 15 residues. CDR1 is MGHRA, CDR2 YSYEKL, per germline. The CDR3 DNA reads as TGCACCAGCAGCCCGAACGACGGCACCTACTATGGCTACACCTTC. Protein sequence: CTSSPNDGTYYGYTF.

With respect to this clonotype: This sequence may be a read error, since a much larger clone differs from it by one base. The J gene is TRBJ1-6, the V gene TRBV28, with 7 bases aligning to TRBD1. CDR1 MDHEN and CDR2 SYDVKM come from the germline V gene. The CDR3 contains 14 residues. The CDR3 reads CANSFTGENSPLHF. CDR3 nucleotide sequence: TGTGCCAACAGTTTTACAGGGGAGAACTCACCCCTCCACTTT.

To note about this clonotype: Its ends do not fully match the called genes, so a read error is possible. The chain links TRBV5-4 to TRBJ2-1; possibly TRBD2 for D (6 bases). The CDR3 runs to 16 residues. Germline V gene data show CDR1 as SGHNT and CDR2 as YYREEE (reference sequence). CDR3 region: CASSPSTTGSGNEQSF. The CDR3 DNA reads as TGTGCCAGCAGCCCCTCGACTACCGGGAGTGGCAATGAGCAGTCCTTC.

This clonotype was recorded many times. J is TRBJ1-5 and V is TRBV12-3 or TRBV12-4, with D tentatively TRBD1 (5 bases). V was trimmed by 6 bases and J by 4 bases, leaving 10 bases between them. CDR3 length: 13 residues. The CDR3 loop reads CASRFGGNQPQHF. The CDR3 DNA sequence: TGTGCCAGCAGATTTGGGGGGAATCAGCCCCAGCATTTT.

This clonotype has more than one count but fewer than ten. The rearrangement joins TRBV10-1 to TRBJ2-5; D is unresolved. CDR3 length: 13 residues. Germline V gene data show CDR1 as WNHNN and CDR2 as SYGVQD (reference sequence). V lost 3 bases to trimming and J lost 5 bases, with 10 bases between them. The DNA for the CDR3 is TGCGCCAGCAGTGAAGGAATCGATGAGACCCAGTACTTC. It is translated as CASSEGIDETQYF.

Only a few counts were recorded for this clonotype. The chain combines TRBV6-5 with TRBJ2-1; the D is unclear. Trimming stripped 5 bases from V and 7 bases from J, with 18 bases between. Germline V gene sequence: CDR1 MNHEY, CDR2 SVGAGI. The CDR3 spans 15 residues. The CDR3, as DNA: TGTGCCAGCAGTCCCTCAGGACCCCCTCGAAATGAGCAGTTCTTC. Protein product: CASSPSGPPRNEQFF.

This clonotype was seen at least ten times. This chain joins TRBV2 and TRBJ1-5; D unresolved. CDR3 length equals 14 residues. V was clipped by 1 base and J by 0 bases, with 4 bases between them. Germline V gene lookup returns CDR1 SNHLY and CDR2 FYNNEI. CDR3 coding DNA: TGTGCCAGCAGTGAAGGGGGTAGCAATCAGCCCCAGCATTTT. Encoded protein: CASSEGGSNQPQHF.

This clonotype was counted many times. The chain employs TRBV20-1 and TRBJ2-2; D remains unclear. Trimming took 5 bases from V and 5 from J, leaving 15 bases between them. Germline V gene lookup returns CDR1 DFQATT and CDR2 SNEGSKA (reference sequence). The CDR3 is made up of 14 amino acids. The CDR3, as DNA: TGCAGTGCTCCTCTTGGACCCTATACCGGGGAGCTGTTTTTT. It translates to CSAPLGPYTGELFF.

In this sample, this clonotype turned up many times. The chain links TRBV7-2 to TRBJ2-7, with 7 nucleotides matching TRBD1. V dropped 6 bases and J dropped 7; count of bases not matched to a gene: 6. The CDR3 consists of 12 residues. In germline, CDR1 is SGHTA, CDR2 FQGNSA. CDR3 region: CASSYSGGEQYF. As DNA, the CDR3 is TGTGCCAGCAGTTATTCAGGGGGTGAGCAGTACTTC.

This clonotype was observed many times. The chain recombines TRBV7-2 with TRBJ2-1, with 10 bases fitting TRBD1. CDR1 SGHTA and CDR2 FQGNSA come from the germline V gene. This CDR3 comprises 16 residues. V dropped 5 bases and J dropped 6; count of bases not matched to a gene: 10. Here the CDR3 DNA reads TGTGCCAGCAGCCAACAAGAAAGGACAGGGGGCAATGAGCAGTTCTTC. Translated: CASSQQERTGGNEQFF.

A word on this clonotype: Just one base apart from a much larger clone, this may be a read error. Because it lacks the conserved phenylalanine or tryptophan at the end, this CDR3 is likely a read error. The chain joins TRBV5-8 to TRBJ1-2; no definite D call. The CDR3 loop spans 8 amino acids. The germline CDR1 and CDR2 sequences are SGHTS and YDEGEE. V shed 7 bases and J shed 5 bases, with 0 bases lying between them. CDR3 sequence: CASYGYTS. The CDR3 nucleotides are TGTGCCAGCTATGGCTACACCTCC.

As concerns this clonotype: One junction end does not reproduce the germline sequence, and a read error may be involved. This chain connects TRBV9 to TRBJ2-5; D could derive from TRBD1 or TRBD2 (7 bases each). Germline values: CDR1 SGDLS, CDR2 YYNGEE. The CDR3 totals 14 residues. The CDR3 nucleotides are TGTGCCAGCAGTGGGGGGGGGGACAGAGAGACCCAGTCCTTC. It codes for CASSGGGDRETQSF.

Comment on this clonotype: Without the conserved terminal phenylalanine or tryptophan, this CDR3 likely stems from a read error. This rearrangement joins TRBV20-1 to TRBJ2-1, with TRBD1 matching 8 bases. Germline CDR1 DFQATT, CDR2 SNEGSKA (reference sequence). The CDR3 totals 14 residues. The CDR3, as DNA: TGCAGTGCGTCGGGACAGGATACCTACACTGAGCAGTTCGTC. Its translation: CSASGQDTYTEQFV.

This clonotype showed up many times. A read error may account for a junction end that differs from germline. The V gene is TRBV6-5, the J gene TRBJ2-7; the D is unclear. The CDR3 spans 16 residues. CDR1 and CDR2 (germline): MNHEY, SVGAGI. DNA of the CDR3: TGTGCCAGCAGTCACTCGGCCGACTTGGGGTTCTACGAGCAGTACTTC. Translation: CASSHSADLGFYEQYF.

There are many counts of this clonotype. This rearrangement joins TRBV7-2 to TRBJ2-5, with D possibly TRBD2 on 7 matching bases. V was clipped by 2 bases and J by 4 bases, with 11 bases between them. Germline CDR1 and CDR2: SGHTA and FQGNSA. This CDR3 contains 14 residues. The CDR3 region is CASSLRGGVETQYF. CDR3 DNA: TGTGCCAGCAGCTTACGAGGGGGGGTAGAGACCCAGTACTTC. Variable domain in full (rest from reference TRBV7-2 and TRBJ2-5): GAGVSQSPSNKVTEKGKDVELRCDPISGHTALYWYRQSLGQGLEFLIYFQGNSAPDKSGLPSDRFSAERTGGSVSTLTIQRTQQEDSAVYLCASSLRGGVETQYFGPGTRLLVL.

Note on this clonotype: A much larger clonotype is one base distant, so this may be a read error. The rearrangement uses TRBV5-4 and TRBJ2-1, with a weak D call TRBD1 (5 bases). CDR1 is SGHNT and CDR2 is YYREEE in the germline V gene (reference sequence). V was shortened by 2 bases and J by 3 bases, with 12 bases between the two germline ends. This CDR3 is 15 amino acids long. The CDR3 DNA is TGTGCCAGCAGCTTTGCAGGGCCTGGCTACAATGAGCAGTTCTTC. Residues: CASSFAGPGYNEQFF.

This clonotype was picked up a small number of times. CDR3 DNA sequence: TGTGCCAGCAGACCCGGACAGATCAACTCTGGAAACACCATATATTTT. Amino acid sequence: CASRPGQINSGNTIYF. The chain combines TRBV6-1 with TRBJ1-3, with D perhaps TRBD1 (6 bases). V was pared by 6 bases and J by 0 bases, with 15 bases between. The CDR3 sequence is 16 residues long. In germline, CDR1 is MNHNS, CDR2 SASEGT.

This clonotype was seen at least ten times. This chain joins TRBV5-1 and TRBJ2-5; D may be TRBD2 (6 bases). Trimming pared 4 bases from V and 5 bases from J, leaving 21 bases between. Germline lookup yields CDR1 SGHRS and CDR2 YFSETQ. The CDR3 runs to 16 residues. The CDR3 loop is CASSPPRRGHYETQYF. As DNA, the CDR3 is TGCGCCAGCAGCCCCCCCAGGCGGGGTCATTATGAGACCCAGTACTTC.

The chain has TRBV20-1 and TRBJ2-5; D gene ambiguous. Trimming pared 0 bases from V and 11 bases from J, leaving 13 bases between. Germline V gene data show CDR1 as DFQATT and CDR2 as SNEGSKA (reference sequence). This CDR3 is 12 amino acids long. CDR3 in DNA: TGCAGTGCTAGAGATCCCGGCGCCCCACAGTACTTC. This codes for CSARDPGAPQYF.

This clonotype was seen ten or more times. This chain links TRBV7-9 with TRBJ2-1, with D unclear. Trimming took off 1 base at V and 9 bases at J, with 4 bases between the two ends. Germline V gives CDR1 SEHNR, CDR2 FQNEAQ (reference sequence). CDR3 length equals 11 residues. The CDR3 protein is CASSLETEQFF. The CDR3, as DNA: TGTGCCAGCAGCTTAGAAACTGAGCAGTTCTTC.

A note on this clonotype: It may be a read error: a sequence one base away is much more abundant. The chain recombines TRBV7-8 with TRBJ2-7; D assignment may be TRBD1 or TRBD2 (6 bases each). Trimming took off 6 bases at V and 2 bases at J, with 8 bases between the two ends. Germline V gene data show CDR1 as SGHVS and CDR2 as FQNEAQ. CDR3 length: 12 amino acids. CDR3 coding DNA: TGTGCCAGCAGTCGGGGGCCCTACGAGCAGTACTTC. Translation gives CASSRGPYEQYF.

This clonotype has more than one count but fewer than ten. This chain connects TRBV28 to TRBJ1-5, with 8 bases identical to TRBD1. This CDR3 is 14 amino acids long. Germline V gives CDR1 MDHEN, CDR2 SYDVKM. V was clipped by 8 bases and J by 4 bases; unmatched bases: 7. The CDR3 sequence: CASFQGAQNQPQHF. Written as DNA, the CDR3 is TGTGCCAGCTTTCAGGGGGCGCAAAATCAGCCCCAGCATTTT.

On this clonotype: The CDR3 end shows no conserved phenylalanine or tryptophan, and so a read error is likely. The chain joins TRBV19 to TRBJ1-5; 8 nucleotides line up with TRBD1. The junction had 7 bases not matched to a gene; V was cut back by 4 bases and J by 2 bases. Germline values: CDR1 LNHDA, CDR2 SQIVND (reference sequence). The CDR3 loop spans 16 amino acids. The CDR3 DNA follows: TGTGCCAGTAGTAGTCCTGGGACAGGCGGCAATCAGCCCCAGCATTCT. Amino acid sequence: CASSSPGTGGNQPQHS.

The gene calls are TRBV5-1 and TRBJ2-2; 15 bases align to TRBD2. This CDR3 contains 21 residues. The V and J ends lost 5 bases and 7 bases, in that order; junction bases with no gene match: 21. Per germline, CDR1 SGHRS and CDR2 YFSETQ. For the CDR3, the DNA is TGCGCCAGCAGGGCTGGACTAGCGGGGGGGAAATACAATGAGGAGGTCGGGGAGCTGTTTTTT. Residues: CASRAGLAGGKYNEEVGELFF.

Concerning this clonotype: At one end the junction does not follow the germline gene, possibly because of a read error. This chain joins TRBV4-3 and TRBJ2-7, with D hard to call. Germline V gene sequence: CDR1 LGHNA, CDR2 YSLEER. CDR3 length: 15 residues. CDR3: CASSPRLAESYERYF. The CDR3 DNA sequence: TGCGCCAGCAGCCCCCGACTGGCGGAGTCCTACGAGCGGTACTTC.